This is a list of T cell receptor beta chains from one sample in a study of shared T cell receptors in the human thymus. Clones were sequenced by immunoSEQ multiplex PCR, and TCRdb holds only the in-frame ones, with some missing. The table shows some 400,000 clones, with 95% occurring only once. The specimen was thymocytes. The source of these receptors is a human donor. Each CDR3 is given with its conserved first and last residue. Each record gives: V gene, J gene, D gene, clone size, CDR3 DNA, CDR3 protein. The D gene is left open where the match is weak. Clone sizes are given selectively: once, few, many, or a class where the clone is expanded.

v_gene: TRBV7-2
j_gene: TRBJ2-4
d_gene: .
abundance: .
CDR3nt: TGTGCCAGCAGCTTAGACCAGTTAGCCAAAAACATTCAGTACTTC
CDR3aa: CASSLDQLAKNIQYF

v_gene: TRBV28
j_gene: TRBJ1-2
d_gene: .
abundance: once
CDR3nt: TGTGCCAGCAGTTTATGGGGGACACCCGGGGGCTACACCTTC
CDR3aa: CASSLWGTPGGYTF

v_gene: TRBV7-6
j_gene: TRBJ2-1
d_gene: TRBD2
abundance: .
CDR3nt: TGTGCCAGCAGCCCGGCCCGACTAGCGGGGACTTGGAATGAGCAGTTCTTC
CDR3aa: CASSPARLAGTWNEQFF

v_gene: TRBV21-1
j_gene: TRBJ1-5
d_gene: .
abundance: .
CDR3nt: TGTGCCAGCAGCGACTACAGGGGGCAATCTATCTTTGACAATCAGCCCCAGCATTTT
CDR3aa: CASSDYRGQSIFDNQPQHF

v_gene: TRBV27
j_gene: TRBJ2-4
d_gene: .
abundance: .
CDR3nt: TGTGCCAGCAGTTTTAGAACAACCAAAAACATTCAGTACTTC
CDR3aa: CASSFRTTKNIQYF

v_gene: TRBV5-5
j_gene: TRBJ2-7
d_gene: .
abundance: .
CDR3nt: TGTGCCAGCAGCTTGGTGGGGGACCCTAAATACGAGCAGTACTTC
CDR3aa: CASSLVGDPKYEQYF

v_gene: TRBV11-3
j_gene: TRBJ2-4
d_gene: .
abundance: once
CDR3nt: TGTGCCAGCAGCTTAGGACCGGGACTTCAGTACTTC
CDR3aa: CASSLGPGLQYF

v_gene: TRBV5-1
j_gene: TRBJ2-6
d_gene: .
abundance: .
CDR3nt: TGCGCCAGCAAAAACCTGGGAGGCAACGTCCTGACTTTC
CDR3aa: CASKNLGGNVLTF

v_gene: TRBV5-1
j_gene: TRBJ1-2
d_gene: TRBD1
abundance: .
CDR3nt: TGCGCCAGCAGCTTCGACAGGGCCAGGGCTAACTATGGCTACACCTTC
CDR3aa: CASSFDRARANYGYTF

v_gene: TRBV6-5
j_gene: TRBJ1-2
d_gene: .
abundance: .
CDR3nt: TGTGCCAGCATTCTATTCCCGGGAATGGGATATGGCTACACCTTC
CDR3aa: CASILFPGMGYGYTF

v_gene: TRBV27
j_gene: TRBJ2-7
d_gene: .
abundance: .
CDR3nt: TGTGCCAGCAGCACAGGAGTCTCCTACGAGCAGTACTTC
CDR3aa: CASSTGVSYEQYF

v_gene: TRBV5-8
j_gene: TRBJ2-2
d_gene: .
abundance: .
CDR3nt: TGTGCCAGCAGCTTCCCGGGATTCGGGGAGCTGTTTTTT
CDR3aa: CASSFPGFGELFF

v_gene: TRBV27
j_gene: TRBJ2-3
d_gene: TRBD2
abundance: .
CDR3nt: TGTGCCAGCAGTTTTCTGACTAGCGGGACAGATACGCAGTATTTT
CDR3aa: CASSFLTSGTDTQYF

v_gene: TRBV6-6
j_gene: TRBJ2-5
d_gene: .
abundance: few
CDR3nt: TGTGCCAGCAGTTATTCCCCCTCCCAAGAGACCCAGTACTTC
CDR3aa: CASSYSPSQETQYF

v_gene: TRBV15
j_gene: TRBJ2-2
d_gene: .
abundance: .
CDR3nt: TGTGCCACCAGCAGAGTAAGAATTGCCCCCCCCGGGGAGCTGTTTTTT
CDR3aa: CATSRVRIAPPGELFF

v_gene: TRBV7-2
j_gene: TRBJ2-1
d_gene: TRBD2
abundance: .
CDR3nt: TGTGCCAGCAGCCCTAGGACTAGCGGTCACAATGAGCAGTTCTTC
CDR3aa: CASSPRTSGHNEQFF

v_gene: TRBV7-9
j_gene: TRBJ2-1
d_gene: TRBD2
abundance: .
CDR3nt: TGTGCCAGCAGCTTAGGTCTAGCGGGAGGATCCTACAATGAGCAGTTCTTC
CDR3aa: CASSLGLAGGSYNEQFF

v_gene: TRBV7-8
j_gene: TRBJ2-7
d_gene: .
abundance: .
CDR3nt: TGTGCCAGCAGCTTATCCCCTCCCCCGGCCGAGCAGTACTTC
CDR3aa: CASSLSPPPAEQYF

v_gene: TRBV5-6
j_gene: TRBJ2-4
d_gene: TRBD2
abundance: .
CDR3nt: TGTGCCAGCAGCTTGGATAGCGTAGCGGGCAAAAACATTCAGTACTTC
CDR3aa: CASSLDSVAGKNIQYF

v_gene: TRBV4-3
j_gene: TRBJ1-1
d_gene: .
abundance: .
CDR3nt: TGCGCCAGCAGCTCAGCAAGAGGGCGACTCCCCCTCCGGATGAACACTGAAGCTTTCTTT
CDR3aa: CASSSARGRLPLRMNTEAFF

v_gene: TRBV28
j_gene: TRBJ2-7
d_gene: TRBD2
abundance: .
CDR3nt: TGTGCCAGCAGTTTAGTCCCCAAGCGGGAGGCCTACGAGCAGTACTTC
CDR3aa: CASSLVPKREAYEQYF

v_gene: TRBV5-5
j_gene: TRBJ1-5
d_gene: TRBD1
abundance: .
CDR3nt: TGTGCCAGCAGCTCGGCCCGGAGCAGGGGGCTTGATCAGCCCCAGCATTTT
CDR3aa: CASSSARSRGLDQPQHF

v_gene: TRBV11-3
j_gene: TRBJ2-2
d_gene: TRBD2
abundance: .
CDR3nt: TGTGCCAGCAGCTTGGGACTAGCAAAAGGCACCGGGGAGCTGTTTTTT
CDR3aa: CASSLGLAKGTGELFF

v_gene: TRBV6-1
j_gene: TRBJ1-1
d_gene: .
abundance: .
CDR3nt: TGTGCCAGCAGTGCGACTAGGGACTTCTTGAGTTTGAACACTGAAGCTTTCTTT
CDR3aa: CASSATRDFLSLNTEAFF

v_gene: TRBV10-3
j_gene: TRBJ1-4
d_gene: .
abundance: .
CDR3nt: TGTGCCATCAGTGACCCACCTGGTAATGAAAAACTGTTTTTT
CDR3aa: CAISDPPGNEKLFF

v_gene: TRBV7-2
j_gene: TRBJ2-1
d_gene: TRBD1
abundance: .
CDR3nt: TGTGCCAGCAGCTTCGGGACAGGGTACAATGAGCAGTTCTTC
CDR3aa: CASSFGTGYNEQFF

v_gene: TRBV2
j_gene: TRBJ2-3
d_gene: TRBD1
abundance: .
CDR3nt: TGTGCCAGCAGTGGGGGACAGGTTCTGACAGATACGCAGTATTTT
CDR3aa: CASSGGQVLTDTQYF

v_gene: TRBV2
j_gene: TRBJ2-7
d_gene: .
abundance: .
CDR3nt: TGTGCCAGCAGTGAAAAGGGGAACGAGCAGTACTTC
CDR3aa: CASSEKGNEQYF

v_gene: TRBV28
j_gene: TRBJ2-7
d_gene: .
abundance: .
CDR3nt: TGTGCCAGCAGTCCACTGACCGGCCAAACCGAGCAGTACTTC
CDR3aa: CASSPLTGQTEQYF

v_gene: TRBV29-1
j_gene: TRBJ1-2
d_gene: TRBD1
abundance: .
CDR3nt: TGCAGCGTTGACTGTTCGGGACAGGCCAACTATGGCTACACCTTC
CDR3aa: CSVDCSGQANYGYTF

v_gene: TRBV2
j_gene: TRBJ1-1
d_gene: TRBD1
abundance: .
CDR3nt: TGTGCCAGCAGTGAAGCGGACAGGCACGGGAGGGGAAAAACTGAAGCTTTCTTT
CDR3aa: CASSEADRHGRGKTEAFF

v_gene: TRBV18
j_gene: TRBJ1-5
d_gene: TRBD1
abundance: .
CDR3nt: TGTGCCAGCTCACCACATTTTCGCAGGGGGCGAGGCAATCAGCCCCAGCATTTT
CDR3aa: CASSPHFRRGRGNQPQHF

v_gene: TRBV18
j_gene: TRBJ2-4
d_gene: TRBD1
abundance: .
CDR3nt: TGTGCCAGCTCACCGGGACAGGGGACAGCCAAAAACATTCAGTACTTC
CDR3aa: CASSPGQGTAKNIQYF

v_gene: TRBV27
j_gene: TRBJ2-5
d_gene: .
abundance: .
CDR3nt: TGTGCCAGCAGGCTAGAAGGGACCCAGTACTTC
CDR3aa: CASRLEGTQYF

v_gene: TRBV25-1
j_gene: TRBJ2-3
d_gene: .
abundance: once
CDR3nt: TGTGCCAGCAGTCCCGACAGCACAGATACGCAGTATTTT
CDR3aa: CASSPDSTDTQYF

v_gene: TRBV5-1
j_gene: TRBJ1-3
d_gene: .
abundance: .
CDR3nt: TGCGCCAGCAGCTTGGAAGGAGGCTCTGGAAACACCATATATTTT
CDR3aa: CASSLEGGSGNTIYF

v_gene: TRBV5-1
j_gene: TRBJ2-3
d_gene: TRBD2
abundance: .
CDR3nt: TGCGCCAGCAGCTTGGGCGTGACTAGCGCCTCAGATACGCAGTATTTT
CDR3aa: CASSLGVTSASDTQYF

v_gene: TRBV4-2
j_gene: TRBJ2-5
d_gene: .
abundance: .
CDR3nt: TGTGCCAGCAGCCAGTGGGACTTCCCCCGGGAGACCCAGTACTTC
CDR3aa: CASSQWDFPRETQYF

v_gene: TRBV9
j_gene: TRBJ2-3
d_gene: TRBD1
abundance: .
CDR3nt: TGTGCCAGCAGCGTAGCTGACAGGGGAGGACATCAAACAGATACGCAGTATTTT
CDR3aa: CASSVADRGGHQTDTQYF

v_gene: TRBV6-5
j_gene: TRBJ1-5
d_gene: TRBD1
abundance: .
CDR3nt: TGTGCCAGCAAGACAGGGGGCCGGCCGGATCAGCCCCAGCATTTT
CDR3aa: CASKTGGRPDQPQHF

v_gene: TRBV19
j_gene: TRBJ2-7
d_gene: TRBD1
abundance: .
CDR3nt: TGTGCCAGAGAGTGGGGGACAGGGCCGAGCACGGCCCTCTACGAGCAGTACTTC
CDR3aa: CAREWGTGPSTALYEQYF

v_gene: TRBV6-5
j_gene: TRBJ2-2
d_gene: TRBD2
abundance: .
CDR3nt: TGTGCCAGCGCCGGGACTATCGACGGGGAGCTGTTTTTT
CDR3aa: CASAGTIDGELFF

v_gene: TRBV5-8
j_gene: TRBJ2-1
d_gene: .
abundance: .
CDR3nt: TGTGCCAGCAGCATACCCTCCGAGGGCTCCTACAATGAGCAGTTCTTC
CDR3aa: CASSIPSEGSYNEQFF

v_gene: TRBV30
j_gene: TRBJ2-3
d_gene: TRBD2
abundance: .
CDR3nt: TGTGCCTGGAGGAAAGGGGGGACTAGCGGGAGGTATGGGACAGATACGCAGTATTTT
CDR3aa: CAWRKGGTSGRYGTDTQYF

v_gene: TRBV5-1
j_gene: TRBJ2-3
d_gene: TRBD2
abundance: .
CDR3nt: TGCGCCAGCAGCTCCTCGCAGCGGGAGGGCTACACAGATACGCAGTATTTT
CDR3aa: CASSSSQREGYTDTQYF

v_gene: TRBV19
j_gene: TRBJ2-7
d_gene: TRBD2
abundance: .
CDR3nt: TGTGCCAGTACCGGGACTAGTCGCTACGAGCAGTACTTC
CDR3aa: CASTGTSRYEQYF

v_gene: TRBV28
j_gene: TRBJ1-5
d_gene: TRBD1
abundance: .
CDR3nt: TGTGCCAGCAGTGCGGTGGACAGGACTAATCAGCCCCAGCATTTT
CDR3aa: CASSAVDRTNQPQHF

v_gene: TRBV10-2
j_gene: TRBJ2-3
d_gene: .
abundance: .
CDR3nt: TGCGCCAGCGGTGCCACCGATCTCACAGATACGCAGTATTTT
CDR3aa: CASGATDLTDTQYF

v_gene: TRBV9
j_gene: TRBJ1-1
d_gene: .
abundance: .
CDR3nt: TGTGCCAGCAGCGTAGTCTCGTTTGGTCGCCGCAACACTGAAGCTTTCTTT
CDR3aa: CASSVVSFGRRNTEAFF

v_gene: TRBV6-1
j_gene: TRBJ1-2
d_gene: .
abundance: .
CDR3nt: TGTGCCAGCAGTGAAGATGGGGGGCGCGTCGATGGCTACACCTTC
CDR3aa: CASSEDGGRVDGYTF

v_gene: TRBV25-1
j_gene: TRBJ2-7
d_gene: TRBD1
abundance: .
CDR3nt: TGTGCCACAACCTCGGACAGGGAAGATCTCCTCGAGCAGTACTTC
CDR3aa: CATTSDREDLLEQYF

v_gene: TRBV7-6
j_gene: TRBJ1-5
d_gene: TRBD1
abundance: .
CDR3nt: TGTGCCAGCAGCGGCTACAGGGGCTCTCGCGCCCAGCATTTT
CDR3aa: CASSGYRGSRAQHF

v_gene: TRBV6-4
j_gene: TRBJ2-7
d_gene: .
abundance: .
CDR3nt: TGTGCCAGCAGCCCGGACAGATACTACGAGCAGTACTTC
CDR3aa: CASSPDRYYEQYF

v_gene: TRBV7-9
j_gene: TRBJ1-1
d_gene: .
abundance: .
CDR3nt: TGTGCCAGCAGCTTAGGGGGGCGGGGAGGGAAGAACACTGAAGCTTTCTTT
CDR3aa: CASSLGGRGGKNTEAFF

v_gene: TRBV30
j_gene: TRBJ2-7
d_gene: TRBD1
abundance: .
CDR3nt: TGTGCCTGGTCCGGGACAGGGGCCTACGAGCAGTACTTC
CDR3aa: CAWSGTGAYEQYF